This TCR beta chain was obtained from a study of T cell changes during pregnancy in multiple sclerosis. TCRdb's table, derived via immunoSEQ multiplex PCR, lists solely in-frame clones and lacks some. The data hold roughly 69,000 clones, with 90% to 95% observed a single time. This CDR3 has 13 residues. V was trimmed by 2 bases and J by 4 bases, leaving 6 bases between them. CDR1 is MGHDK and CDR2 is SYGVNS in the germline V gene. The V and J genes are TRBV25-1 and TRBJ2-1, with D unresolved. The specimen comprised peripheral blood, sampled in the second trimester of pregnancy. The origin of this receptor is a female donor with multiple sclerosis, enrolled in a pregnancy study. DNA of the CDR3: TGTGCCAGCAGTGAACCTAGGTACAATGAGCAGTTCTTC. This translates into CASSEPRYNEQFF.